The following is a TCR beta chain sequence with its context. No antigen is known for it. This sample is drawn from a study of blood T cells in healthy people across ages. Per sample, at least 6 micrograms of total RNA were extracted. It was with a sample-barcoded 5' primer and a J-beta primer mix that a second PCR of roughly 6 to 12 cycles was run. With 12 random nucleotides, a template-switch adaptor tagged each individual cDNA molecule. In TCRdb, the 5' RACE reads were re-called with MiXCR into one record per CDR3 protein. The table records approximately 490,000 distinct CDR3 sequences, 24% of them present only once. The CDR3 spans 15 residues. The V gene's germline CDR1 is SEHNR and CDR2 FQNEAQ (reference sequence). V was pared by 5 bases and J by 1 base, with 13 bases between. Findings of the study overall: It was not known whether donors were CMV positive (a possible confounder of expanded clonotype changes).

These data also formed part of another study, on T cells of mothers and their children. This second report adds: At a sensitivity of around 91 clones per million clonotypes, no persistent microchimeric T cell clones appeared.

The material sequenced was blood. This sequence joins TRBV7-9 and TRBJ2-3, with D tentatively TRBD2 (6 bases). The sequence was collected from a boy between 10 and 17 years old in good health. The CDR3 region is CASSPRLDGTDTQYF. For the CDR3, the DNA is TGTGCCAGCAGCCCGAGACTAGATGGCACAGATACGCAGTATTTT.